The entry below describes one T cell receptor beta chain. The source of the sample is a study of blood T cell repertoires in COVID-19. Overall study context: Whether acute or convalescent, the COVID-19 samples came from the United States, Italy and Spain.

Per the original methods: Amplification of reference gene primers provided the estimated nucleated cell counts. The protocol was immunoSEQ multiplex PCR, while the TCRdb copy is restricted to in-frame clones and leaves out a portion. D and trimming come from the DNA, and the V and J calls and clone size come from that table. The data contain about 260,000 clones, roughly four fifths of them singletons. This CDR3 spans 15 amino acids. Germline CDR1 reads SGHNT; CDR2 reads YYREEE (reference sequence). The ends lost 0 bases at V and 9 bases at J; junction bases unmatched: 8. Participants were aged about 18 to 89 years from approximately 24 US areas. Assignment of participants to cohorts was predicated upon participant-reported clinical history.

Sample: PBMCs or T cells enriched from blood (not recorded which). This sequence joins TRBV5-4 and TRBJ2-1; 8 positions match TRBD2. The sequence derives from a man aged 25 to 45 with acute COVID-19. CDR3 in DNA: TGTGCCAGCAGCTTGGGTTCGGGAGGGTACGCTGAGCAGTTCTTC. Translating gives CASSLGSGGYAEQFF.